Listed below are T cell receptor beta chains from one sample, sequenced in a study of blood T cell repertoires in COVID-19. Assay: immunoSEQ multiplex PCR; the TCRdb copy retains only in-frame clones and omits some. The sample yields a few hundred thousand clones, roughly four fifths seen once. Specimen: peripheral blood. These receptors came from a man between 25 and 39 years old who had recovered from COVID-19. The CDR3 runs from the conserved cysteine through the conserved F or W. A D gene is named only where the DNA matches it firmly. Size values are once, few and many counts, or a class for expanded clones, and some rows have none.

d_call cdr3_length clone_size j_call v_call cdr3_nt cdr3_aa
NA 13 NA TRBJ1-5 TRBV10-3 TGTGCCATCACTGGACAAGTCAATCAGCCCCAGCATTTT CAITGQVNQPQHF
NA 15 NA TRBJ1-1 TRBV5-1 TGCGCCAGCAGCTTGACAGGTCACATGAACACTGAAGCTTTCTTT CASSLTGHMNTEAFF
TRBD2 17 NA TRBJ2-5 TRBV5-6 TGTGCCAGCAGCTTCAAGGCGGGGGTGACGCCTCAAGAGACCCAGTACTTC CASSFKAGVTPQETQYF
NA 15 NA TRBJ1-5 TRBV7-2 TGTGCCAGCAGCTTAGTTGAAGGGGCCAATCAGCCCCAGCATTTT CASSLVEGANQPQHF
TRBD1 15 NA TRBJ1-1 TRBV10-3 TGTGCCATCATGAGATCCGACAGGGGAAACACTGAAGCTTTCTTT CAIMRSDRGNTEAFF
NA 15 once TRBJ2-3 TRBV5-1 TGCGCCAGCAGCTTGTCCGGCTCCGGCGGAGATACGCAGTATTTT CASSLSGSGGDTQYF
TRBD1 18 few TRBJ2-1 TRBV14 TGTGCCAGCAGCCAAGGGCCTCGATCGGGACAGGGTGTCAATGAGCAGTTCTTC CASSQGPRSGQGVNEQFF
TRBD1 14 NA TRBJ1-4 TRBV5-1 TGCGCCAGCAGCTTGGGACAGGGAGGTGAAAAACTGTTTTTT CASSLGQGGEKLFF
NA 14 NA TRBJ2-1 TRBV7-9 TGTGCCAGCAGCTTACTGCGAAACTACAATGAGCAGTTCTTC CASSLLRNYNEQFF
NA 14 NA TRBJ2-3 TRBV5-1 TGCGCCAGCAGCGCCGATCCTGGAGAAGATACGCAGTATTTT CASSADPGEDTQYF